A single T cell receptor (beta chain) is shown here with its context. Its antigen specificity is not known. One base away there is no much larger clone; base qualities are not given. Whole blood was collected in K2EDTA tubes by collaborating institutions according to the institutions' own protocols. Collaborator samples were shipped for TCRbeta analysis as frozen whole blood, isolated PBMCs, or DNA extracted from either sample type. V loses 6 bases of germline sequence and J loses 5 bases, and the interval between the two ends is 11 bases. The germline V gene sets CDR1 to KGHSH and CDR2 to LQKENI. The CDR3 has 14 amino acids, counting the end cysteine and phenylalanine. Only the CDR3 DNA stays, 42 bases, in frame from base 1. TCRbeta CDR3 regions were amplified from genomic DNA by means of the immunoSEQ Assay, a bias-controlled multiplex PCR. The study's own analysis went as follows. Nucleated cell counts per sample were estimated from amplification of reference gene primers within the assay. To quantify the absolute abundance of each unique TCRbeta CDR3 rearrangement, sequence reads were collapsed and filtered. For each sample, productive Simpson clonality was calculated by taking the square root of Simpson's diversity index across productive rearrangements. TCRdb took over this immuneACCESS table, retaining in-frame rearrangements with V and J assigned. Such tables are incomplete; in checked studies, under half of the missing clones stem from an unresolved V gene, and the remainder is unexplained. V and J calls and clone size come straight from that table; D and trimming were deduced from the DNA. This sample lists fewer than 150,000 clones; almost 90% were detected once. The ten largest clones add up to over 9.5% of the sample.

These data belong to a study of blood T cell repertoires in COVID-19 (dated by TCRdb to the early 2020s). Notes on the research overall: Samples from collaborators originated in the United States, Italy and Spain and spanned both the acute and convalescent phases of COVID-19. The material from the prospective study consisted of cDNA or gDNA derived from T cells, B-cell-depleted T cells, or PBMCs. Deeply sampled blood TCRbeta repertoires from subjects exposed to, actively infected with, or recovered from COVID-19 were included in the dataset. A freely available public database, intended as a resource for researchers studying the immune response to SARS-CoV-2, is where the repertoires were released. Samples were obtained from the ongoing ImmuneRACE study (first 160 participants) and from about 1,300 subjects provided by 6 global collaborators. Sample metadata almost always included a de-identified subject ID, COVID-19 status, age in years and sex. Where available, HLA class I and class II types were taken from metadata supplied by the sample provider and were not determined by assay-based typing.

What the work shows at the level of the full study, not this receptor alone: How much clinical and demographic metadata was included differed by source and by participant, and the metadata was provided uncurated.

The sequencing sample was made of peripheral blood. The rearranged segments are TRBV18 and TRBJ1-6, with the D gene call left open. This receptor was taken from a man aged 50 to 60 with active or convalescent COVID-19. The sequence in DNA is TGTGCCAGCTCTCCTTACAGTGATAATTCACCCCTCCACTTT. Its translation is CASSPYSDNSPLHF.